This T cell receptor beta chain emerged from a study of regulatory T cells in long-lasting Graves disease. Study-wide context: Persistence in Graves' disease required over 5 years of antithyroid drugs plus positive TSH receptor antibodies. General study findings and limits: Reduced TCR diversity was observed in persistent Graves' patients versus newly diagnosed patients.

V was pared by 10 bases and J by 1 base, with 6 bases of the junction left unmatched. CDR1 is MNHGY, CDR2 SAAAGT, per germline. This CDR3 has 14 amino acids. Documented time point: persistent/refractory GD, antithyroid drugs over 5 years with positive TRAb. The TCR library used RNA extracted from PBMCs. Arm-PCR with iRepertoire HTBI primers amplified the CDR3 regions for these TCR beta libraries. As processed by the authors: Sample data revealed under 75 TRBV and over eleven TRBJ segments. TCRdb redid the calling of the multiplex PCR reads with MiXCR, one entry per CDR3 protein. In this record, the V and J calls reflect TCRdb's handling and not the investigators' own analysis. The top ten hold roughly an eighth of the sample, which has roughly 430,000 distinct CDR3 sequences, 21% seen once. This clonotype was seen only a few times. The antigen is undetermined.

This TCR derives from a female donor with Graves disease. This chain uses TRBV6-8 with TRBJ1-5, with 8 bases matching TRBD1. The sample in question was peripheral blood mononuclear cells (PBMCs), obtained when the disease was refractory, from a patient treated with antithyroid drugs. CDR3 nucleotides: TGTGCCACCCCGGACAGGGCGAGCAATCAGCCCCAGCATTTT. Translating gives CATPDRASNQPQHF.